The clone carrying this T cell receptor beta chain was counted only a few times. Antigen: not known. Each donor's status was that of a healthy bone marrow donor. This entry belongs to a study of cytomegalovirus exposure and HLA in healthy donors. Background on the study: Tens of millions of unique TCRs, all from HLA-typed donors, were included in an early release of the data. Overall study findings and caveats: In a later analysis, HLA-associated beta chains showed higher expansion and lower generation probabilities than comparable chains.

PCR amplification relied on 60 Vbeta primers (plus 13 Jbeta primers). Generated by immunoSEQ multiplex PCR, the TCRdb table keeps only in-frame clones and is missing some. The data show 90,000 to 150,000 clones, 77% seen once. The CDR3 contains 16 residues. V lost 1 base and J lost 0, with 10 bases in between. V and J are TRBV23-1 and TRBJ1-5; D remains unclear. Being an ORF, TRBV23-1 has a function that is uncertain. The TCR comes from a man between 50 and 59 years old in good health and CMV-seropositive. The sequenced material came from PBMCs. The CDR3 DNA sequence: TGCGCCAGCAGTCAATGGCGGATATCTAGCAATCAGCCCCAGCATTTT. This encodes CASSQWRISSNQPQHF.